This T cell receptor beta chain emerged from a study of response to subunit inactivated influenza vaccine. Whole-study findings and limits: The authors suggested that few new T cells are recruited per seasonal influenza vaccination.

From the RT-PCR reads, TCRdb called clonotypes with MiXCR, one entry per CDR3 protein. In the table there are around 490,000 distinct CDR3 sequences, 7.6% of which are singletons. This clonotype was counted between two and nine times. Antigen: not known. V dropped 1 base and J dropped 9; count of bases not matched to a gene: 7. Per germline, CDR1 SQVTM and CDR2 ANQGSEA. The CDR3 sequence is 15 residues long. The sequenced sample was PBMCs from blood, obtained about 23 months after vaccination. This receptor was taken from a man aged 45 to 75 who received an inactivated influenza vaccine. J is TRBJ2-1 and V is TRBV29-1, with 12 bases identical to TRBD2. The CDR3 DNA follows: TGCAGCGTTGAAGTAGGCCTAGCGGGAGGGGGTGAGCAGTTCTTC. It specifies CSVEVGLAGGGEQFF.